Included here is one T cell receptor (beta chain) sequence, with context. Its antigen is undetermined. 13 Jbeta primers and 60 Vbeta primers were used for the PCR. The assay was immunoSEQ multiplex PCR, and TCRdb's table has in-frame clones only and misses some. Of approximately 100,000 clones in the sample, about 74% were seen once. The CDR3 runs to 15 residues. The V gene lost 0 bases and the J gene lost 2 bases, with 8 bases spanning the gap. Germline V gives CDR1 SGDLS, CDR2 YYNGEE. This sample is drawn from a study of cytomegalovirus exposure and HLA in healthy donors. Study observations and caveats: The study recorded 160 or so TCR beta chains that were cytomegalovirus-associated.

The rearrangement uses TRBV9 and TRBJ2-2, with D tentatively TRBD2 (6 bases). The source is a man aged 55 to 70 in good health and CMV-seropositive. Sequenced: PBMCs. CDR3 loop: CASSVGGKNTGELFF. The CDR3 region has the DNA TGTGCCAGCAGCGTAGGCGGGAAAAACACCGGGGAGCTGTTTTTT.